This TCR beta chain emerged from a study of response to subunit inactivated influenza vaccine. The CDR3 runs to 17 residues. Germline V CDR1 and CDR2: LGHNA, YNFKEQ. V lost 1 base, J lost 2 bases, and 7 bases stayed unmatched. TCRdb redid the calling of the RT-PCR reads with MiXCR, one entry per CDR3 protein. The repertoire holds roughly 460,000 distinct CDR3 sequences, with roughly 11% as singletons. Study findings and constraints: A suggestion made by the authors is that each seasonal influenza vaccination recruits few new T cells.

This clonotype was seen a handful of times. Its matching antigen is unknown. This sequence was found in a man aged 50 to 60 who received an inactivated influenza vaccine. Sequenced material: PBMCs from blood, taken 45 days after vaccination. The rearrangement links TRBV4-2 to TRBJ2-7; 11 positions match TRBD2. CDR3 sequence: CASSQVTSGGSTYEQYF. The DNA for the CDR3 is TGTGCCAGCAGCCAAGTAACTAGCGGGGGTTCTACCTACGAGCAGTACTTC.